This T cell receptor beta chain emerged from a study of lung T cells in sarcoidosis with Löfgren's syndrome. About the research overall: Sarcoidosis features CD4+ T cell accumulation in bronchoalveolar lavage fluid.

The V end lost 6 bases, the J end lost 8 bases, and 16 bases lay between the germline ends. Germline V lookup: CDR1 MDHEN, CDR2 SYDVKM. CDR3 length: 13 residues. This clonotype was detected many times. Its antigen is currently unknown. Findings of the study overall: The most expanded V genes in Löfgren's patients were reportedly TRAV12-1 and TRBV2. These T cells possibly recognize a putative, unidentified sarcoidosis-associated antigen.

Each CDR3 protein gets one entry after TCRdb re-called the reads with MiXCR. This table holds 58,000 or so distinct CDR3 sequences, 21% found once. This receptor was identified in a human donor with sarcoidosis (Löfgren's syndrome or another form), or a control subject (not recorded which). V gene TRBV28 combines with J gene TRBJ1-2; TRBD1 is a possible D gene (5 bases). The sample consisted of CD4+ T cells from PBMCs. The DNA of the CDR3 is TGTGCCAGCAGGACCCCGGGTGGGGGAGGCTACACCTTC. It codes for CASRTPGGGGYTF.